Listed below are T cell receptor beta chains from one sample, sequenced in a study of shared clonotypes between healthy human individuals. Sequenced by immunoSEQ multiplex PCR; TCRdb stores in-frame clones only, minus some. The sample yields 1,500,000 or so clones, about 98.5% seen once. Specimen: naive CD4+ T cells sorted from blood. The receptors here all came from a man aged 25 to 45 in good health. The CDR3 runs from the conserved cysteine through the conserved F or W. A D gene is named only where the DNA matches it firmly. Clone sizes are given selectively: once, few, many, or a class where the clone is expanded.

NA TRBJ1-1 TRBV11-2 NA CASSSLGTEAFF TGTGCCAGCAGCTCCTTGGGGACTGAAGCTTTCTTT
TRBD1 TRBJ2-7 TRBV11-2 NA CASSFRDRGGPYEQYF TGTGCCAGCAGCTTCCGGGACAGGGGAGGGCCCTACGAGCAGTACTTC
NA TRBJ2-1 TRBV2 NA CASSEESGYSYNEQFF TGTGCCAGCAGTGAAGAGAGCGGGTACTCCTACAATGAGCAGTTCTTC
NA TRBJ2-5 TRBV11-3 once CASSTGFRETQYF TGTGCCAGCAGCACAGGGTTCAGGGAGACCCAGTACTTC
NA TRBJ2-3 TRBV11-3 NA CASSFGVSDTQYF TGTGCCAGCAGCTTCGGGGTCTCAGATACGCAGTATTTT
NA TRBJ2-3 TRBV9 NA CASSVYQRGTDTQYF TGTGCCAGCAGCGTCTACCAGCGGGGCACAGATACGCAGTATTTT
NA TRBJ2-5 TRBV11-3 once CASSLETEETQYF TGTGCCAGCAGCTTAGAAACTGAAGAGACCCAGTACTTC
TRBD1 TRBJ2-7 TRBV2 NA CASSRDRLVQYF TGTGCCAGCAGTAGGGACAGGTTGGTGCAGTACTTC
NA TRBJ2-6 TRBV5-6 NA CASSLLDSGANVLTF TGTGCCAGCAGCTTGTTAGACTCTGGGGCCAACGTCCTGACTTTC
TRBD2 TRBJ2-7 TRBV5-1 NA CASSLLAGGSYEQYF TGCGCCAGCAGCTTGCTAGCGGGGGGCTCCTACGAGCAGTACTTC
NA TRBJ2-1 TRBV7-6 NA CASSSETRFAQFF TGTGCCAGCAGCTCGGAGACCCGCTTCGCCCAGTTCTTC
NA TRBJ1-3 TRBV29-1 NA CSVAQSSGNTIYF TGCAGCGTTGCCCAGAGCTCTGGAAACACCATATATTTT
NA TRBJ1-5 TRBV6-6 NA CASSYGSASNQPQHF TGTGCCAGCAGTTACGGTTCAGCTTCGAATCAGCCCCAGCATTTT
TRBD1 TRBJ2-1 TRBV9 once CASSLYTGVEQFF TGTGCCAGCAGCCTCTATACAGGGGTTGAGCAGTTCTTC